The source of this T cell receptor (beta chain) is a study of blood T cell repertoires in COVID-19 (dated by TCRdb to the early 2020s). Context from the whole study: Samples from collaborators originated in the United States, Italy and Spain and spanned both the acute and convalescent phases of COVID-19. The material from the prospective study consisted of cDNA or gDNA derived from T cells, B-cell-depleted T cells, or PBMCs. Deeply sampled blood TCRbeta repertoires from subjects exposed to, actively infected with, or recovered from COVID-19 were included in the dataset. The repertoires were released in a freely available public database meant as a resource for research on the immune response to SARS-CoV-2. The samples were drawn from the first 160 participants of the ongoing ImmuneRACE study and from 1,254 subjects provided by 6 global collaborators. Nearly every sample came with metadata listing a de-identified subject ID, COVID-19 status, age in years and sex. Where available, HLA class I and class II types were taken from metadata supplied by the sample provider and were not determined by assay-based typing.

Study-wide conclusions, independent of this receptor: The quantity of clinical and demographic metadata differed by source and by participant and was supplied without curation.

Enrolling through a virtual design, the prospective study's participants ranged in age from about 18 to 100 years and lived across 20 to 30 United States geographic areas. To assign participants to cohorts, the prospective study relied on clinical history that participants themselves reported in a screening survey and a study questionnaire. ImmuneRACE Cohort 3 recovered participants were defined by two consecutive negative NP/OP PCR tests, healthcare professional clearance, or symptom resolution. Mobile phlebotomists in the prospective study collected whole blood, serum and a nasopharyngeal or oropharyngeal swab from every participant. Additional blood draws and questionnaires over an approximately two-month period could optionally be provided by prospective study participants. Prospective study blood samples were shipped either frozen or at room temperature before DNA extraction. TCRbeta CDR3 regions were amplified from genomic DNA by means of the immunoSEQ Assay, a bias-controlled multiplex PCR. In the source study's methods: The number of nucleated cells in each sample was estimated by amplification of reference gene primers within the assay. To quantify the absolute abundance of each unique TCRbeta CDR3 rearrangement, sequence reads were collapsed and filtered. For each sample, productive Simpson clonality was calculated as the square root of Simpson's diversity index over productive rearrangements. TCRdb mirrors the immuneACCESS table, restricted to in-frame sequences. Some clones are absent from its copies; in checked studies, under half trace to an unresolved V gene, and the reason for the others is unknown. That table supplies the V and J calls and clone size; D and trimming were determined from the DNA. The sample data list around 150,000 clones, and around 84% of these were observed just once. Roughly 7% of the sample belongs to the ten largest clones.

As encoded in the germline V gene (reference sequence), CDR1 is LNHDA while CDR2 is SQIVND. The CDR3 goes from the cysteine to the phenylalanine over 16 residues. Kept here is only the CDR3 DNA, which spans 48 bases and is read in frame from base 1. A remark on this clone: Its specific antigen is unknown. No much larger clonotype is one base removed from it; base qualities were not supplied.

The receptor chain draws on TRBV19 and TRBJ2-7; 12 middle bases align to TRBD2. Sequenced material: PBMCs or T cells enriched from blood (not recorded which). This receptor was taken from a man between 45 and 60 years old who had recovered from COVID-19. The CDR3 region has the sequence CAKRPTRTSGAYEQYF. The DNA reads TGTGCTAAACGGCCAACCAGGACTAGCGGGGCCTACGAGCAGTACTTC.